This T cell receptor (beta chain) was recovered during a study of T cells expressing NK-cell markers. About the study: Sorted T-cell subsets CD3+CD56+NKG2C+, CD3+CD56+NKG2C- and CD3+CD56-NKG2C+ were TCR beta-sequenced. Among the eight sequenced donors, seven tested HCMV-seropositive and one tested seronegative.

The CDR3 sequence is 14 residues long. 5'RACE template switching with UMIs produced the TCR beta cDNA. With the 5' RACE reads reprocessed, TCRdb shows one record per CDR3 protein and no DNA. The sample's table shows some 440,000 distinct CDR3 sequences. The sequenced material came from blood T cells: a sorted CD56 or NKG2C T cell subset, CD4+ or CD8+ T cells, or bulk PBMC T cells (not recorded which). The receptor was derived from a woman aged 45-60 years in good health. The chain joins TRBV12-3 or TRBV12-4 to TRBJ2-5. This CDR3 reads CASSLGMSQETQYF.